This T cell receptor beta chain was sequenced for a study of blood T cell repertoires in COVID-19. The wider study: Italy, Spain and the United States were the sources of the convalescent and acute COVID-19 samples. PBMCs, B-cell-depleted T cells, or T cells provided the cDNA or gDNA that made up the material.

In the original analysis: How many nucleated cells were present was estimated from reference gene primer amplification. Sequencing was performed with immunoSEQ multiplex PCR; in TCRdb, only in-frame clones are kept and a portion is missing. V, J and clone size reflect that table, while D and trimming were determined from the DNA. The sample gives roughly 330,000 clones, roughly 89% of which show up once; around 9.9% is in the top ten. The CDR3 is 14 residues long. Germline V gene sequence: CDR1 ENHRY, CDR2 SYGVKD. V shed 6 bases and J shed 3 bases, with 15 bases lying between them. Those enrolled in Seattle joined during active infection and were followed longitudinally afterward.

The sample consisted of peripheral blood. This chain joins TRBV10-3 and TRBJ2-7; a weak D match, TRBD1 (7 bases). The TCR comes from a man aged 25-45 years with COVID-19, enrolled during active disease. DNA for the CDR3: TGTGCCATCAGCGCCGCGGGACAGAACTACGAGCAGTACTTC. Its protein product is CAISAAGQNYEQYF.